This TCR beta chain derives from a study of cytotoxic CD8 clonotypes in ibrutinib-treated CLL. Sequenced by immunoSEQ multiplex PCR; TCRdb stores in-frame clones only, minus some. The sample lists over 150,000 clones; about two thirds were seen once. Per germline, CDR1 SGHNT and CDR2 YYREEE (reference sequence). The CDR3 runs to 14 residues. V shed 4 bases and J 1 base; nucleotides not matched to a gene: 4. The chain is built from TRBV5-4 and TRBJ1-2; 7 bases map to TRBD1. Sequenced material: PBMCs, taken after 24 months of ibrutinib treatment. This clonotype originated in a human donor with chronic lymphocytic leukemia. The CDR3 is CASSLTGNNYGYTF. The CDR3 bases are TGTGCCAGCAGCCTGACAGGGAATAACTATGGCTACACCTTC.